This T cell receptor (beta chain) was documented in a study of T-cell reconstitution after alpha-beta-depleted transplantation in children. Study-wide points: Certain patients had high TCRbeta diversity at day 60, and it came from recipient T cells and thymic progenitors that survived.

CDR3 length: 18 residues. The V end was cut by 0 bases, the J end by 0 bases, with 16 bases between. Germline V CDR1 and CDR2: SGHRS, YFSETQ. A TCRbeta library incorporating unique molecular identifiers was prepared. TCRdb redid the calling of the PCR reads with MiXCR, one entry per CDR3 protein. Of fewer than 250,000 distinct CDR3 sequences in the sample, roughly 18% are singletons; the top ten hold 43%. In this sample, this clonotype turned up a few times. No antigen is known for it. This sample comprised PBMCs, mostly from graft donor cells, obtained 360 days after TCRalphabeta/CD19-depleted stem cell transplant. The source is a male patient between 2 and 10 years old who had a stem cell transplant for acute lymphoblastic leukemia, so the T cells may come from the graft donor. The gene calls are TRBV5-1 and TRBJ2-1; tentatively, D is TRBD2 (5 bases). CDR3 sequence (DNA): TGCGCCAGCAGCTTGGCCTTTGCGGGCCGGAGCTCCTACAATGAGCAGTTCTTC. Amino acid sequence: CASSLAFAGRSSYNEQFF. The whole variable domain, filled in from reference TRBV5-1 and TRBJ2-1, reads KAGVTQTPRYLIKTRGQQVTLSCSPISGHRSVSWYQQTPGQGLQFLFEYFSETQRNKGNFPGRFSGRQFSNSRSEMNVSTLELGDSALYLCASSLAFAGRSSYNEQFFGPGTRLTVL.